This TCR beta chain was found in a study of blood T cell repertoires in COVID-19. The overall study: The study drew acute and convalescent COVID-19 samples from the United States, Italy and Spain. In each case, the material was cDNA or gDNA derived from T cells, B-cell-depleted T cells, or PBMCs.

TCRdb keeps only in-frame clones here, not all; method: immunoSEQ multiplex PCR. The repertoire holds about 98,000 clones, with 86% as singletons. V lost 4 bases to trimming and J lost 10 bases, with 17 bases between them. This CDR3 contains 14 residues. CDR1 is GTSNPN, CDR2 SVGIG, per germline (reference sequence). This chain connects TRBV30 to TRBJ1-6; TRBD1 might be the D (6 bases). This TCR came from a man aged 50 to 60 with acute or convalescent COVID-19. The sequenced sample consisted of peripheral blood. The CDR3 protein is CAWTTGGLGSPLHF. The DNA for the CDR3 is TGTGCCTGGACCACCGGGGGGCTGGGGTCACCCCTCCACTTT.